This TCR beta chain is from a study of beta chain features in type 1 diabetes. Overall study results and limits: Researchers reported that naive, central memory and Treg TCRB repertoires appeared more similar in patients than in healthy donors.

The whole isolated RNA underwent reverse transcription, so sequencing captured expressed TCRB transcripts. Using immunoSEQ multiplex PCR, the repertoire was profiled, and TCRdb retains in-frame clones only, with some absent. The sample yields just over 450,000 clones, about 30% seen once. This clone was recorded once. Antigen: not known. The CDR3 is made up of 13 amino acids. V shed 3 bases, J shed 7 bases, and the junction held 5 bases outside the gene matches. CDR1 and CDR2 (germline): SQVTM, ANQGSEA. The chain has TRBV29-1 and TRBJ2-3; TRBD1 matches at 9 bases. This sequence originates from a man younger than 35 in good health. Sequencing was done on a sample of naive CD4+ T cells from blood. The CDR3 region has the DNA TGCAGCGTTGATAGACAGGGGGTCAATACGCAGTATTTT. This encodes CSVDRQGVNTQYF.